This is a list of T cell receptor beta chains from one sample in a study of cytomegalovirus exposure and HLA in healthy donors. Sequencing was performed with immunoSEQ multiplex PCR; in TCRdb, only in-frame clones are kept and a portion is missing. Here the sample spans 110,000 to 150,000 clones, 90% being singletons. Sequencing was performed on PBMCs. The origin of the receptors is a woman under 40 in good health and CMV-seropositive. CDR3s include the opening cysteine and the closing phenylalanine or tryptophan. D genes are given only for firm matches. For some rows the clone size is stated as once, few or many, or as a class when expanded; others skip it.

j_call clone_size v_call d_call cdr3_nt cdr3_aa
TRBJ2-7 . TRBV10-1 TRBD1 TGCGCCAGCAGTGAGTCATCGGGACAGGGAGCCTACGAGCAGTACTTC CASSESSGQGAYEQYF
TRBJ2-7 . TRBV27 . TGTGCCAGCAGATCCCCCTCGCGTGCGAACGAGCAGTACTTC CASRSPSRANEQYF
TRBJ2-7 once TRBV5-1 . TGCGCCAGCAGCCCAGGGGCGTTCTCCTACGAGCAGTACTTC CASSPGAFSYEQYF
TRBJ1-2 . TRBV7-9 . TGTGCCAGCAGCCCATGGACAGCTTCTAACTATGGCTACACCTTC CASSPWTASNYGYTF
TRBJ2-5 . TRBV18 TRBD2 TGTGCCAGCTCACCTACCCCCGGGACTAGCGGAGAAGAGACCCAGTACTTC CASSPTPGTSGEETQYF
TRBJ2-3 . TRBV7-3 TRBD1 TGTGCCAGCAGCTTAACCTCAGGGGGCTCTTCAAGCACAGATACGCAGTATTTT CASSLTSGGSSSTDTQYF
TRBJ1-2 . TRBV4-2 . TGTGCCAGCAGCCAAGAAAGGGGACAAGTCGCGCGCGGCTACACCTTC CASSQERGQVARGYTF
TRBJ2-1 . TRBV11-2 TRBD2 TGTGCCAGCAGGGTAGCGGGGGGCGTGTACAATGAGCAGTTCTTC CASRVAGGVYNEQFF
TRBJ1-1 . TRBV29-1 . TGCAGCGCCCATAGTGCTCTAAACACTGAAGCTTTCTTT CSAHSALNTEAFF
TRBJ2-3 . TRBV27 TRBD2 TGTGCCAGCTCCCCGGGGGGAGATACGCAGTATTTT CASSPGGDTQYF
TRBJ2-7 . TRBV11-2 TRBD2 TGTGCCAGCACCTTAGCGGGAGATCGCGCCTACGAGCAGTACTTC CASTLAGDRAYEQYF
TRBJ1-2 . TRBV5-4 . TGTGCCAGCAGCTTGGCCGGGGGGACCACCTATGGCTACACCTTC CASSLAGGTTYGYTF
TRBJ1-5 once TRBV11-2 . TGTGCCAGCAGCCCCGGGACACTCAATCAGCCCCAGCATTTT CASSPGTLNQPQHF
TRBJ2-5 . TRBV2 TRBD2 TGTGCCAGCAGCCGACAGCGGGGAGGGACCCAGTACTTC CASSRQRGGTQYF
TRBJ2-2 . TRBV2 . TGTGCCACCAAATGGACACCCAACACCGGGGAGCTGTTTTTT CATKWTPNTGELFF
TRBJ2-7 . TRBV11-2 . TGTGCCAGCAGCCGGGTCCGGAACTACGAGCAGTACTTC CASSRVRNYEQYF
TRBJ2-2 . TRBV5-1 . TGCGCCAGCAGCTTGGGCGGGAACACCGGGGAGCTGTTTTTT CASSLGGNTGELFF
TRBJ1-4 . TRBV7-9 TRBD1 TGTGCCAGCAGCCAGGACAGGGGGGCTAATGAAAAACTGTTTTTT CASSQDRGANEKLFF
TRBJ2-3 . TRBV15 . TGTGCCACCAGCAGAGAACTGACAGATACGCAGTATTTT CATSRELTDTQYF
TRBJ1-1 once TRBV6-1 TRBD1 TGTGCCAGCAGTGAAGAACCAGGGGGAACTGAAGCTTTCTTT CASSEEPGGTEAFF
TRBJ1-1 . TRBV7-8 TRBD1 TGTGCCAGCAGCTTTCTATTGGACAGGGTCGACACTGAAGCTTTCTTT CASSFLLDRVDTEAFF
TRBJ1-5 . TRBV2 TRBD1 TGTGCCAGCAGCTTGGGACAGGGGAAACATCAGCCCCAGCATTTT CASSLGQGKHQPQHF
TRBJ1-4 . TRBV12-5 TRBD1 TGTGCTAGTGCCCTCGGGACAGTATTGTTTTTT CASALGTVLFF
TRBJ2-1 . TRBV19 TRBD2 TGTGCCAGTAGGGAACTAGCGGGACTTGGGAGTGAGCAGTTCTTC CASRELAGLGSEQFF
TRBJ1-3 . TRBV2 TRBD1 TGTGCCAGCAGTGAAACAGGGGCCTCTGGAAACACCATATATTTT CASSETGASGNTIYF
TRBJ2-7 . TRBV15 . TGTGCCACCAGCAGAGCCAGGGGCCCCTACGAGCAGTACTTC CATSRARGPYEQYF
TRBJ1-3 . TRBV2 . TGTGCCAGCAGTGACAGTCTCTCTGGAAACACCATATATTTT CASSDSLSGNTIYF
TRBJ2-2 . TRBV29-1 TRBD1 TGCAGCGCTCAAGGGACAGTGGACACCGGGGAGCTGTTTTTT CSAQGTVDTGELFF
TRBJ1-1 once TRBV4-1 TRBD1 TGCGCCAGCAGCCAACCGACAGGGTACCGGACTGAAGCTTTCTTT CASSQPTGYRTEAFF
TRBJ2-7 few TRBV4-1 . TGCGCCAGCAGCCAGACCCAGGTCGTCTACGAGCAGTACTTC CASSQTQVVYEQYF
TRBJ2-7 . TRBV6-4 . TGTGCCAGCAGGCGCAATTTTGATTCCTACGAGCAGTACTTC CASRRNFDSYEQYF
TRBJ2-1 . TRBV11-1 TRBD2 TGTGCCAGCAGCTTAACGTCTAGCGGGGACAATGAGCAGTTCTTC CASSLTSSGDNEQFF
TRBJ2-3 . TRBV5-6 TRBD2 TGTGCCAGCAGCACCCTAGCGGGAGGGTCGACAGATACGCAGTATTTT CASSTLAGGSTDTQYF
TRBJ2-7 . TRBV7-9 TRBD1 TGTGCCAGCAGCTTAGGAACAGGGGGCGAGCAGTACTTC CASSLGTGGEQYF
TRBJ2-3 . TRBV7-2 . TGTGCCAGCAGCTTCTCTAGCCGCCTAGATACGCAGTATTTT CASSFSSRLDTQYF
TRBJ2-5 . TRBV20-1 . TGCAGTGCTAGAGATAAAGAGACCCAGTACTTC CSARDKETQYF
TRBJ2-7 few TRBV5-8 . TGTGCCAGCAGCTTCTCTAAAGAGCAGTACTTC CASSFSKEQYF
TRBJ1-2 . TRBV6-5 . TGTGCCAGCAGAGCCCAGGGTTCTCCCACCTTC CASRAQGSPTF
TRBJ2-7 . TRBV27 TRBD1 TGTGCCAGCGGACAGGGGGGGATAGGATACGAGCAGTACTTC CASGQGGIGYEQYF
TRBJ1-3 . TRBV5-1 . TGCGCCAGCAGCTCGACTGGTACTGGAAACACCATATATTTT CASSSTGTGNTIYF
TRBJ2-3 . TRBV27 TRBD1 TGTGCCAGCAGTCCCCCCCTGACAGGGGCTACGCAGTATTTT CASSPPLTGATQYF
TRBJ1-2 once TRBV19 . TGTGCCAGTAGTCTCTACGGGGATCTAGACTATGGCTACACCTTC CASSLYGDLDYGYTF
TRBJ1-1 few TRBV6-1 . TGTGCCAGCAGTGAAGGCTCAGAGAACACTGAAGCTTTCTTT CASSEGSENTEAFF
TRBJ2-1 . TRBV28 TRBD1 TGTGCCAGCAGTTACGCCCCCGGGACAGGCTCCTACAATGAGCAGTTCTTC CASSYAPGTGSYNEQFF
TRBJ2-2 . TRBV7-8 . TGTGCCAGCAGCTCCTGGAACCGGGACACCCACACCGGGGAGCTGTTTTTT CASSSWNRDTHTGELFF
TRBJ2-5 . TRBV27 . TGTGCCAGCAGTTTAAACCGGTTGTTGGAGACCCAGTACTTC CASSLNRLLETQYF
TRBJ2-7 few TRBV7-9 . TGTGCCAGCAGCTCACCATCGAGCGGCGAGCAGTACTTC CASSSPSSGEQYF
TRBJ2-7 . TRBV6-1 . TGTGCCAGCATCTCGCGGGATAGCCACGAGCAGTACTTC CASISRDSHEQYF
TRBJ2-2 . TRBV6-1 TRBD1 TGTGCCAGCAGTCCGCTGGGGGACAGCACCGGGGAGCTGTTTTTT CASSPLGDSTGELFF
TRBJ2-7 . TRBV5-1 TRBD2 TGCGCCAGCAACACTAGCGGAGTTTACTACGAGCAGTACTTC CASNTSGVYYEQYF
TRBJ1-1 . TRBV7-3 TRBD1 TGTGCCAGCAGCTTACTAGGGCAGGGGGTAACTGAAGCTTTCTTT CASSLLGQGVTEAFF
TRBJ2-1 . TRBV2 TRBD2 TGTGCCAGCAGTCTAGCGGGGGGAGTAAAGTACAATGAGCAGTTCTTC CASSLAGGVKYNEQFF
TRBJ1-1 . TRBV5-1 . TGCGCCAGCAGCCCCCCCTCTTCCACTGAAGCTTTCTTT CASSPPSSTEAFF
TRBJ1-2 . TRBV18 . TGTGCCAGCTCACCACCGTCGGCAGGGTCTCGTTTCGGCTATGGCTACACCTTC CASSPPSAGSRFGYGYTF
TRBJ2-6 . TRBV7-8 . TGTGCCAGCAGCTCCAGGGGTTATGGGGCCAACGTCCTGACTTTC CASSSRGYGANVLTF
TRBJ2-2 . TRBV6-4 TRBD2 TGTGCCAGCAGTGACAGACTAGCGGGGGAGCTGTTTTTT CASSDRLAGELFF
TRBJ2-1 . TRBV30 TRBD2 TGTGCCTGGAGTGTAAGGAGGACTAGCGGGGCGACCTACAATGAGCAGTTCTTC CAWSVRRTSGATYNEQFF
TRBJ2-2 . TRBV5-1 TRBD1 TGCGCCAGCAGCCTGGACGGGACAGTGAACACCGGGGAGCTGTTTTTT CASSLDGTVNTGELFF
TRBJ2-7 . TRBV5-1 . TGCGCCAGCAGCCACGGGGACTTACCCTCCTACGAGCAGTACTTC CASSHGDLPSYEQYF
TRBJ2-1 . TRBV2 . TGTGCCAGCAGGCCCTTCAAAATATCGGGGAGTGGCAATGAGCAGTTCTTC CASRPFKISGSGNEQFF